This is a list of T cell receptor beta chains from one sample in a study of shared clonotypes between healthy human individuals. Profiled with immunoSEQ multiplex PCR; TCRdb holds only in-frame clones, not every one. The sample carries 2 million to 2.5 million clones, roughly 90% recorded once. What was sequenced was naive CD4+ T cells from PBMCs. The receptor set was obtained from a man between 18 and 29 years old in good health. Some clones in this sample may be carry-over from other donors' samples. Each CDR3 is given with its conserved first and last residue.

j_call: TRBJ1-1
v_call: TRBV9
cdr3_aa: CASSSDGWGVMNTEAFF

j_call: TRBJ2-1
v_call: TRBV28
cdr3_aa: CASSSFQGADEQFF

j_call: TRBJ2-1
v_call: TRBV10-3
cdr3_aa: CATLAGQGIKYEQFF

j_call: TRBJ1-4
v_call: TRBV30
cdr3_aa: CAWREIGGAPTNEKLFF

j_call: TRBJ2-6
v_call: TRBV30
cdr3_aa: CAWSSPQGSGANVLTF

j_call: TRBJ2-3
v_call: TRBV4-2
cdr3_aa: CASSQDLPGTDTQYF

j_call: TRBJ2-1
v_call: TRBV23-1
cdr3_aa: CASSQEAWEFF

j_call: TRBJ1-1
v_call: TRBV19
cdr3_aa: CASSILVNTEAFF

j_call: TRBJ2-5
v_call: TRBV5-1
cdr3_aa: CASSLETVGTQYF

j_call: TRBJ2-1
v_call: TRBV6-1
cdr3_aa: CASSLFPLGDNEQFF

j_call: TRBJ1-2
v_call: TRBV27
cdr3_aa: CATIGAGGYTF

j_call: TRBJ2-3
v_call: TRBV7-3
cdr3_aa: CASSFKDRDTDTQYF

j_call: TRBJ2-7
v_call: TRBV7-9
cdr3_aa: CASGTGAPYEQYF

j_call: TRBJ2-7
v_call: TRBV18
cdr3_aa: CASSPNQGSREVGEQYF

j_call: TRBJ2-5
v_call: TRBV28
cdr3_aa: CASSSAGTGFKETQYF

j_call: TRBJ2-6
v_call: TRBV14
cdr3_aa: CASSQSRPGANVLTF

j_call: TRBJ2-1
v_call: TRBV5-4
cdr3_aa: CASKPGQGANEQFF

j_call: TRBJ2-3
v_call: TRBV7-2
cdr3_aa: CASSWGTGVDTQYF

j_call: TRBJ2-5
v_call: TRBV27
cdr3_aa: CASSWVQETQYF

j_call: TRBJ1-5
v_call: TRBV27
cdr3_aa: CASSTGQGTYSNQPQHF

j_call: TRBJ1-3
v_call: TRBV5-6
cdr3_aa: CASSRPTASSGNTIYF

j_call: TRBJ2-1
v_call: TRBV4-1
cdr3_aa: CASSRGLADDNEQFF

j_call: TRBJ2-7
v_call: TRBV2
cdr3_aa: CASSRSGTGISYEQYF

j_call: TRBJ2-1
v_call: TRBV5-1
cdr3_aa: CASSLGPGDNEQFF

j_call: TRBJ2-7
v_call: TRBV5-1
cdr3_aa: CASSLRDRTYSYEQYF

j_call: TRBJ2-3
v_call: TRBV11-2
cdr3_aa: CASSSGLAGGGDTQYF

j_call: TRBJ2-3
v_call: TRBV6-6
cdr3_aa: CASSRRDSHTDTQYF